The 9 T cell receptor beta chains in this list originate from one sample, sequenced in a study of somatic mutations in cytotoxic T cells in rheumatoid arthritis. This table comes from immunoSEQ multiplex PCR, and its TCRdb copy is limited to in-frame clones, with some not included. The table lists over 15,000 clones, roughly 80% of them singletons. Source material: CD8+ T cells sorted from blood. Receptors originate from an adult with rheumatoid arthritis.

This clone was counted between two and nine times. The CDR3, as DNA: TGCGCCAGCAGCTTGGTGGCAAGGACAGGGGCTTCAACCTACGAGCAGTACTTC. Protein: CASSLVARTGASTYEQYF. This chain uses TRBV5-1 with TRBJ2-7; 9 bases agree with TRBD1. The germline gives CDR1 SGHRS, CDR2 YFSETQ. Trimming removed 0 bases from V and 2 bases from J; junction bases left unmatched: 12. This CDR3 has 18 amino acids.

This chain connects TRBV7-9 to TRBJ2-2, with D possibly TRBD2 on 6 matching bases. V lost 3 bases and J lost 2, with 10 bases in between. CDR1 and CDR2 from the germline V gene are SEHNR and FQNEAQ (reference sequence). The CDR3 has 15 residues. The CDR3: CASSFVGTNTGELFF. As DNA, the CDR3 is TGTGCCAGCAGCTTCGTAGGGACTAACACCGGGGAGCTGTTTTTT.

The genes are TRBV7-9 and TRBJ1-5; weak D call: TRBD1 (6 bases). Trimming removed 4 bases at V and 8 bases at J, with 24 bases between. Germline V lookup: CDR1 SEHNR, CDR2 FQNEAQ (reference sequence). CDR3 length equals 17 residues. The CDR3 DNA reads as TGTGCCAGCAGCTCCCCCAAGGAGGGGGGTGTTGGGGAGCCCCAGCATTTT. It yields the protein CASSSPKEGGVGEPQHF. The variable domain in full, with the rest retrieved from reference TRBV7-9 and TRBJ1-5, is DTGVSQNPRHKITKRGQNVTFRCDPISEHNRLYWYRQTLGQGPEFLTYFQNEAQLEKSRLLSDRFSAERPKGSFSTLEIQRTEQGDSAMYLCASSSPKEGGVGEPQHFGDGTRLSIL.

This chain links TRBV5-1 with TRBJ1-1, with D maybe TRBD1 (6 bases). The CDR3 consists of 14 residues. The V and J ends lost 2 bases and 0 bases respectively, with 8 bases between them. Germline V gene data show CDR1 as SGHRS and CDR2 as YFSETQ. DNA of the CDR3: TGCGCCAGCAGCTTAGGGGGGATGAACACTGAAGCTTTCTTT. Its translation: CASSLGGMNTEAFF.

The rearrangement joins TRBV4-1 to TRBJ2-5; D is perhaps TRBD2 (5 bases). V was shortened by 3 bases and J by 9 bases, with 17 bases between the two germline ends. The germline V gene has CDR1 MGHRA and CDR2 YSYEKL. The CDR3 covers 14 residues. CDR3 in DNA: TGCGCCAGCAGCCAGTACCGCCCGGGAAGACCCCAGTACTTC. Translation: CASSQYRPGRPQYF.

The chain uses TRBV5-1 and TRBJ1-1, with D unresolved. The length of the CDR3 is 13 residues. The V gene's germline CDR1 is SGHRS and CDR2 YFSETQ. V was clipped by 0 bases and J by 6 bases, with 9 bases between them. The CDR3 region is CASSLAEGSEAFF. The CDR3 nucleotides read TGCGCCAGCAGCTTGGCCGAGGGCTCTGAAGCTTTCTTT.

The J gene is TRBJ2-5, the V gene TRBV7-7, with 7 bases lining up with TRBD2. In germline, CDR1 is SSHAT, CDR2 FNYEAQ (reference sequence). The CDR3 is 15 residues long. Germline trimming cut 5 bases from V and 1 base from J; bases unmatched to any gene: 7. The CDR3 coding sequence is TGTGCCAGCAGCGCAAACCGGGGGGTCCAAGAGACCCAGTACTTC. Its translation: CASSANRGVQETQYF. Using reference TRBV7-7 and TRBJ2-5 for the parts outside the CDR3, the full variable domain is GAGVSQSPRYKVTKRGQDVTLRCDPISSHATLYWYQQALGQGPEFLTYFNYEAQPDKSGLPSDRFSAERPEGSISTLTIQRTEQRDSAMYRCASSANRGVQETQYFGPGTRLLVL.

The J gene is TRBJ2-1, the V gene TRBV27; 8 nucleotides agree with TRBD1. The junction had 16 bases not matched to a gene; V was cut back by 1 base and J by 8 bases. Germline V lookup: CDR1 MNHEY, CDR2 SMNVEV (reference sequence). This CDR3 comprises 18 residues. The CDR3 loop reads CASSLYWEESQGADEQFF. For the CDR3, the DNA is TGTGCCAGCAGTTTATACTGGGAAGAGTCGCAGGGGGCAGATGAGCAGTTCTTC.

This CDR3 reads CASSQGLDTQYF. The CDR3 region has the DNA TGTGCCAGCAGCCAAGGCTTAGATACGCAGTATTTT. V usage is TRBV4-2 and J usage is TRBJ2-3; unclear D gene. The CDR3 is made up of 12 amino acids. CDR1 is LGHNA, CDR2 YNFKEQ, per germline. V lost 1 base and J 5 bases, leaving 4 bases between the germline ends.